Sequencing of this T cell receptor (beta chain) was carried out in a study of blood T cell repertoires in COVID-19. About the research overall: Acute and convalescent COVID-19 samples came from the United States, Italy and Spain.

As processed by the authors: The authors estimated nucleated cell counts from reference gene primer amplification. The table came from immunoSEQ multiplex PCR; TCRdb's copy has only in-frame clones and leaves some out. That table supplies the V and J calls and clone size; D and trimming were determined from the DNA. This repertoire shows about 80,000 clones, 76% found once; its top ten account for 16%. In this sample, this clone turned up once. The J segment lost 10 bases and the V segment lost 7 bases, leaving 19 bases of the junction unmatched. CDR3 size: 19 residues. CDR1 MDHEN and CDR2 SYDVKM come from the germline V gene.

This receptor was obtained from a man in his 70s with active or convalescent COVID-19. The J gene is TRBJ2-1, the V gene TRBV28; 16 positions agree with TRBD2. Sequencing input: peripheral blood. CDR3 amino acids: CASINSGTSGGVGVSEQFF. The DNA for the CDR3 is TGTGCCAGCATCAATTCCGGGACTAGCGGGGGGGTAGGGGTGTCCGAGCAGTTCTTC.